This T cell receptor (beta chain) was sequenced in a study of blood T cell repertoires in COVID-19. This clone came up once. V lost 0 bases to trimming and J lost 5 bases; unmatched junction nucleotides: 4. The germline CDR1 and CDR2 sequences are MDHEN and SYDVKM. The CDR3 runs 15 residues. Assay used: immunoSEQ multiplex PCR; TCRdb lists only in-frame clones, some missing. Seen here are roughly 150,000 clones, 80% to 85% observed once, and the top ten hold about a tenth. The J gene is TRBJ1-2, the V gene TRBV28, with 9 positions matching TRBD1. This sequence originates from a man between 65 and 79 years old with active or convalescent COVID-19. Sequencing was performed on peripheral blood. The chain's CDR3 is CASSLWLTGGYGYTF. CDR3 sequence (DNA): TGTGCCAGCAGTTTATGGTTGACAGGGGGATATGGCTACACCTTC.